This TCR beta chain was found in a study of T cells in Graves' hyperthyroidism and ophthalmopathy. Together with thyroid ultrasound, orbital computed tomography, serum thyroxine and TRAb, clinical symptoms were used for diagnoses. Extraction of PBMCs used roughly 9.3 ml of fresh peripheral blood. CDR1 and CDR2 from the germline V gene are SGHDN and FVKESK. With V trimmed by 1 base and J by 6 bases, 5 bases remained unmatched. The CDR3 runs 15 residues. There were TCR beta CDR3 regions amplified from RNA transcripts. HTBI primers drove first-round RT-PCR of the TCR CDR3. TCRdb re-called the multiplex PCR reads through MiXCR, storing one row per CDR3 protein. The profile shows around 690,000 distinct CDR3 sequences, around 15% of them singletons.

This receptor was obtained from a middle-aged man with Graves' hyperthyroidism. The J gene is TRBJ2-7, the V gene TRBV14; 11 positions match TRBD1. Input material: blood. The chain's CDR3 is CASSQVRTGGAEQYF. The CDR3, as DNA: TGTGCCAGCAGCCAAGTCCGGACAGGGGGCGCCGAGCAGTACTTC.